This entry concerns a single T cell receptor (beta chain). The data originate from a study of PD-L1 blockade in urothelial cancer. On the study more broadly: Of some 28 patients, about 25 were males with bladder-origin urothelial cancer. Timepoints chosen for blood analysis were 3 weeks (second dose) and 6 weeks after treatment start.

Per the germline V gene, CDR1 is MNHEY and CDR2 is SMNVEV (reference sequence). The CDR3 is 14 amino acids. V dropped 4 bases and J dropped 5; count of bases not matched to a gene: 4. Data came from immunoSEQ multiplex PCR; TCRdb stores just in-frame clones and leaves some out. This sample has tens of thousands of clones, with roughly 90% found just once. Time point of the sample: pretreatment peripheral blood. The material was PBMCs, obtained around atezolizumab (anti-PD-L1) treatment. This receptor was obtained from a woman aged 55-70 years with urothelial cancer. The V and J genes are TRBV27 and TRBJ2-5, with 10 nucleotides matching TRBD2. CDR3: CASSSLAGVETQYF. The CDR3 DNA reads TGTGCCAGCAGTTCCCTAGCGGGAGTGGAGACCCAGTACTTC.